The source of this T cell receptor beta chain is a study of blood T cell repertoires in COVID-19. Background on the study: Some COVID-19 samples were acute and others convalescent; all came from the United States, Italy and Spain. The analysed material was cDNA or gDNA that came from T cells, B-cell-depleted T cells, or PBMCs.

Under the authors' procedure: Researchers report that nucleated cell counts were estimated from reference gene primer amplification. TCRdb's table, derived via immunoSEQ multiplex PCR, lists solely in-frame clones and lacks some. Clone size and V and J calls were adopted from that table, with D and trimming inferred from the DNA. Here the sample spans hundreds of thousands of clones, 87% being singletons. Looked up from germline, CDR1 is LNHDA and CDR2 is SQIVND (reference sequence). This CDR3 is built from 13 residues. Trimming cost V 7 bases and J 4 bases, with 11 bases left between them. This chain connects TRBV19 to TRBJ2-1; D remains unclear. Sample: peripheral blood. The sequence was collected from a man between 18 and 35 years old with active or convalescent COVID-19. The CDR3 DNA reads as TGTGCCAGTAAATCTAGTGGTTACAATGAGCAGTTCTTC. It translates to CASKSSGYNEQFF.